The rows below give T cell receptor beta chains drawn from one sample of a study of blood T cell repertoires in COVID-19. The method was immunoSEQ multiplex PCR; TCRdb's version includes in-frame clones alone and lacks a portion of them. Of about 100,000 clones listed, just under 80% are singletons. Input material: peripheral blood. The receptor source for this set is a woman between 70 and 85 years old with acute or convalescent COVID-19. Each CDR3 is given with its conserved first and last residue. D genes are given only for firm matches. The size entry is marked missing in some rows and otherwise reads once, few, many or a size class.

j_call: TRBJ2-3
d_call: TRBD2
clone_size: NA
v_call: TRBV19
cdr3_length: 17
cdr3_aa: CASSTSLAGGSTDTQYF
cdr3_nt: TGTGCCAGTAGTACCTCACTAGCGGGGGGTAGCACAGATACGCAGTATTTT

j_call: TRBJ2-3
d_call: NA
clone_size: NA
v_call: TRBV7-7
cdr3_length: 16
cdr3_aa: CASSLGVAPEADTQYF
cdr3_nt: TGTGCCAGCAGCTTAGGGGTAGCCCCTGAAGCAGATACGCAGTATTTT

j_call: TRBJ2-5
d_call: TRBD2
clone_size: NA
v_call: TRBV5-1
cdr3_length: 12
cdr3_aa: CASSPGGETQYF
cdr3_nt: TGCGCCAGCAGCCCGGGGGGGGAGACCCAGTACTTC

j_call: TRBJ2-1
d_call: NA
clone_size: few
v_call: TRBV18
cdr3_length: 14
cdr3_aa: CASSLESAYNEQFF
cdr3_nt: TGTGCCAGCTCACTGGAGTCCGCCTACAATGAGCAGTTCTTC

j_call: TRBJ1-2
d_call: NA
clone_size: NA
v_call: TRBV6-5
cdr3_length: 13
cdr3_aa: CASIDSTNYGYTF
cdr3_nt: TGTGCCAGCATCGACAGCACTAACTATGGCTACACCTTC

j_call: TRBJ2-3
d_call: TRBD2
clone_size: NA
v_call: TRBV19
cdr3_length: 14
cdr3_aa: CASSKGTIGDTQYF
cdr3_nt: TGTGCCAGTAGTAAAGGGACTATTGGCGATACGCAGTATTTT

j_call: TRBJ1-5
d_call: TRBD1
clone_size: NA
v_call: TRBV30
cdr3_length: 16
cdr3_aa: CAWSERAGGTISPQHF
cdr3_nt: TGTGCCTGGAGTGAAAGGGCAGGGGGGACAATCAGCCCCCAGCATTTT

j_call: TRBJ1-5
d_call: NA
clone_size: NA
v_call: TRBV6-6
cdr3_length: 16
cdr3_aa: CASSYESQGGHQPQHF
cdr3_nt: TGTGCCAGCAGTTATGAGTCGCAGGGAGGTCATCAGCCCCAGCATTTT

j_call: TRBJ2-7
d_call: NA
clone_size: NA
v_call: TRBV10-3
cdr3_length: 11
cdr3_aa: CAITTGQEQYF
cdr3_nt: TGTGCCATCACTACCGGACAAGAGCAGTACTTC

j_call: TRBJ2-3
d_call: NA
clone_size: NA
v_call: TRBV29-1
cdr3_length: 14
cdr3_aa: CSAPVLTGTDTQYF
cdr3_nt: TGCAGCGCCCCGGTTCTAACTGGCACAGATACGCAGTATTTT

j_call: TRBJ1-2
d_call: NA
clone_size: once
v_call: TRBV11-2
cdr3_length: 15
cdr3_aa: CASSPTSGQHYGYTF
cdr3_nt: TGTGCCAGCAGCCCCACTTCCGGACAACACTATGGCTACACCTTC

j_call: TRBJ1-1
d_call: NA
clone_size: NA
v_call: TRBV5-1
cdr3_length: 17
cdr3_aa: CASSLYRGEGMNTEAFF
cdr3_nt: TGCGCCAGCAGCTTGTATCGGGGAGAGGGAATGAACACTGAAGCTTTCTTT

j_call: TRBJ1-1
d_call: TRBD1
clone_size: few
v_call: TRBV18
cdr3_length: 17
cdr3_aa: CASSPPGTGRMNTEAFF
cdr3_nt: TGTGCCAGCTCACCACCCGGGACAGGGAGGATGAACACTGAAGCTTTCTTT

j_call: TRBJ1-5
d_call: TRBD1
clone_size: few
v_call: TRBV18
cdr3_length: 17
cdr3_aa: CASSPRGTGGGNQPQHF
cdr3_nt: TGTGCCAGCTCACCCCGGGGGACAGGGGGCGGCAATCAGCCCCAGCATTTT